This T cell receptor beta chain is drawn from a study of blood T cell repertoires in COVID-19. Looking at the study overall: T cells, B-cell-depleted T cells, or PBMCs supplied cDNA or gDNA.

CDR1 is SGHRS, CDR2 YFSETQ, per germline. The CDR3 runs to 18 residues. The germline V and J ends were trimmed by 0 bases and 0 bases, with 15 bases remaining between them. Source study methods: Reference gene primer amplification gave estimated nucleated cell counts. Assay used: immunoSEQ multiplex PCR; TCRdb lists only in-frame clones, some missing. V and J calls and clone size are given by that table; D and trimming were obtained from the DNA. The sample yields roughly 250,000 clones, roughly four fifths seen once. Sequencing input: peripheral blood. This sequence originates from a woman aged 70 to 79 with acute or convalescent COVID-19. The chain is built from TRBV5-1 and TRBJ2-2; perhaps TRBD1 as D (6 bases). The DNA of the CDR3 is TGCGCCAGCAGCTTGGTGGATGAAGGGACACCGAACACCGGGGAGCTGTTTTTT. As protein: CASSLVDEGTPNTGELFF. Combining the CDR3 with reference TRBV5-1 and TRBJ2-2 gives the whole variable domain KAGVTQTPRYLIKTRGQQVTLSCSPISGHRSVSWYQQTPGQGLQFLFEYFSETQRNKGNFPGRFSGRQFSNSRSEMNVSTLELGDSALYLCASSLVDEGTPNTGELFFGEGSRLTVL.